One sample yielded the 16 T cell receptor beta chains listed below, sequenced in a study of blood T cell repertoires in COVID-19. The method was immunoSEQ multiplex PCR; TCRdb's version includes in-frame clones alone and lacks a portion of them. The sample shows about 160,000 clones, less than 85% of them seen only once. Source material: peripheral blood. These TCRs come from a woman aged 40 to 50 with COVID-19, enrolled during active disease.

The genes are TRBV19 and TRBJ1-2; TRBD1 agrees at 9 bases. Germline values: CDR1 LNHDA, CDR2 SQIVND (reference sequence). The CDR3 loop spans 16 amino acids. The V segment lost 2 bases and the J segment 7 bases; nucleotides outside the gene matches: 11. The CDR3 DNA sequence: TGTGCCAGTAGTATAACCGGGACAGGGAAGAGTGGTGGCTACACCTTC. Its protein is CASSITGTGKSGGYTF. Looking up the rest from reference TRBV19 and TRBJ1-2 gives the full variable domain: DGGITQSPKYLFRKEGQNVTLSCEQNLNHDAMYWYRQDPGQGLRLIYYSQIVNDFQKGDIAEGYSVSREKKESFPLTVTSAQKNPTAFYLCASSITGTGKSGGYTFGSGTRLTVV.

The V and J genes are TRBV24-1 and TRBJ1-2; D gene unclear. Germline V CDR1 and CDR2: KGHDR, SFDVKD. The V end was cut by 6 bases, the J end by 2 bases, with 6 bases between. CDR3 length equals 12 residues. This chain's CDR3 is CATSLGNYGYTF. As DNA, the CDR3 is TGTGCCACCAGTCTCGGGAACTATGGCTACACCTTC.

CDR3 in amino acids: CASSPLDRGDEQYF. CDR3 sequence (DNA): TGTGCCAGCAGCCCCCTCGACAGGGGAGATGAGCAGTACTTC. The genes are TRBV6-5 and TRBJ2-7; TRBD1 matches at 8 bases. With V trimmed by 6 bases and J by 7 bases, 11 bases remained unmatched. Per germline, CDR1 MNHEY and CDR2 SVGAGI. The length of the CDR3 is 14 residues.

The chain links TRBV19 to TRBJ2-6, with no clear D. The CDR3 spans 15 residues. CDR1 is LNHDA, CDR2 SQIVND, per germline (reference sequence). V shed 3 bases and J shed 0 bases, with 6 bases lying between them. The CDR3 nucleotides are TGTGCCAGTAGTATCGCGAGCTCTGGGGCCAACGTCCTGACTTTC. This gives the protein CASSIASSGANVLTF.

The rearrangement uses TRBV19 and TRBJ2-1, with unresolved D. Between the trimmed V and J ends, which lost 5 bases and 0 bases, there was a span of 11 bases. Germline assignment: CDR1 LNHDA and CDR2 SQIVND (reference sequence). The CDR3 is 15 residues long. CDR3 nucleotides: TGTGCCAGTAGTCGAGGCGATTACTCCTACAATGAGCAGTTCTTC. This translates into CASSRGDYSYNEQFF.

This clone appeared many times. The rearrangement joins TRBV6-4 to TRBJ2-5; D call uncertain. Germline CDR1 is MRHNA and CDR2 is SNTAGT. CDR3 length: 15 amino acids. V gave up 3 bases and J gave up 1 base, with 12 bases separating them. CDR3 sequence (DNA): TGTGCCAGCAGTGAAACAGCTCAGGCCCAAGAGACCCAGTACTTC. This gives the protein CASSETAQAQETQYF.

This clone came up a few times. V usage is TRBV3-1 (or the pseudogene TRBV3-2) and J usage is TRBJ1-5; D is ambiguous. Between the trimmed V and J ends, which lost 3 bases and 0 bases, there was a span of 12 bases. The length of the CDR3 is 16 residues. Germline CDR1 and CDR2: LGHDT and YNNKEL (reference sequence). CDR3 coding DNA: TGTGCCAGCAGCCAGGACTCCGATATTAGCAATCAGCCCCAGCATTTT. This sequence encodes CASSQDSDISNQPQHF.

This sequence joins TRBV7-2 and TRBJ2-7; possibly TRBD1 for D (5 bases). The CDR3 totals 13 residues. V was pared by 1 base and J by 3 bases, with 7 bases between. Germline V gives CDR1 SGHTA, CDR2 FQGNSA. Here the CDR3 DNA reads TGTGCCAGCAGCTTAGACAGGCACTACGAGCAGTACGTC. As protein: CASSLDRHYEQYV.

The genes are TRBV9 and TRBJ1-1, with a possible D match to TRBD1 (6 bases). Germline V gives CDR1 SGDLS, CDR2 YYNGEE. The V gene lost 5 bases and the J gene lost 0 bases, with 17 bases spanning the gap. This CDR3 is built from 16 residues. This CDR3 reads CASSRTGSPMNTEAFF. The CDR3 DNA sequence: TGTGCCAGCAGTCGCACAGGGAGTCCCATGAACACTGAAGCTTTCTTT.

The chain has TRBV5-4 and TRBJ1-3, with D unresolved. Trimming left V 2 bases short and J 3 bases short, with 15 bases between. CDR3 size: 16 residues. From germline, CDR1 is SGHNT and CDR2 YYREEE (reference sequence). CDR3 sequence reads: CASSFGGSLFGNTIYF. The CDR3 DNA reads TGTGCCAGCAGCTTCGGTGGGAGTTTGTTTGGAAACACCATATATTTT.

The rearrangement joins TRBV27 to TRBJ2-7, with D perhaps TRBD2 (5 bases). Germline loops: CDR1 MNHEY, CDR2 SMNVEV (reference sequence). The CDR3 sequence is 15 residues long. Trimming pared 0 bases from V and 0 bases from J, leaving 9 bases between. The CDR3 DNA is TGTGCCAGCAGTTTATCTATAGCGAGCTCCTACGAGCAGTACTTC. Translation: CASSLSIASSYEQYF.

The chain joins TRBV12-3 or TRBV12-4 to TRBJ2-3; no definite D call. Trimming took 5 bases from V and 6 from J, leaving 9 bases between them. The CDR3 contains 12 residues. The CDR3 is CASSATIDTQYF. Written as DNA, the CDR3 is TGTGCCAGCAGTGCCACTATCGATACGCAGTATTTT.

This chain connects TRBV25-1 to TRBJ1-6, with D maybe TRBD1 (5 bases). Trimming cost V 8 bases and J 10 bases, with 21 bases left between them. CDR3 size: 15 residues. The germline V gene has CDR1 MGHDK and CDR2 SYGVNS. The CDR3 DNA follows: TGTGCCAGCTCCGGAGGGGCCCCGGGAGGCTCACCCCTCCACTTT. It encodes CASSGGAPGGSPLHF.

The chain combines TRBV4-2 with TRBJ2-3; D remains unclear. V lost 0 bases, J lost 10 bases, and 11 bases lay in between. This CDR3 is built from 13 residues. Germline CDR1 reads LGHNA; CDR2 reads YNFKEQ. The CDR3 reads CASSQDAGGPQYF. The CDR3 DNA is TGTGCCAGCAGCCAAGATGCTGGCGGTCCGCAGTATTTT.

The chain links TRBV10-3 to TRBJ2-1; D gene unclear. The CDR3 extends over 13 amino acids. V lost 2 bases to trimming and J lost 3 bases, with 5 bases between them. The V gene's germline CDR1 is ENHRY and CDR2 SYGVKD. The CDR3 loop is CAISEGGYNEQFF. Written as DNA, the CDR3 is TGTGCCATCAGTGAGGGCGGCTACAATGAGCAGTTCTTC.

The chain employs TRBV24-1 and TRBJ1-6, with unresolved D. The CDR3 sequence is 13 residues long. Between the trimmed V and J ends, which lost 4 bases and 7 bases, there was a span of 7 bases. Germline V gives CDR1 KGHDR, CDR2 SFDVKD. CDR3 coding DNA: TGTGCCACCAGTGACCACCTAAATTCACCCCTCCACTTT. Translating it yields CATSDHLNSPLHF.